A selection of T cell receptor beta chains follows, all from one sample in a study of T cell changes during pregnancy in multiple sclerosis. The repertoire was sequenced with immunoSEQ multiplex PCR; TCRdb's copy has only in-frame clones and lacks some. The sample yields approximately 43,000 clones, 80% to 95% seen once. Sequenced here: CD8+ T cells from peripheral blood mononuclear cells, sampled after pregnancy. Source of these receptors: a female donor with multiple sclerosis, enrolled in a pregnancy study. The CDR3 runs from the conserved cysteine through the conserved F or W. The order of the fields is D gene, clone size, J gene, V gene, CDR3 protein, CDR3 DNA. A D gene is named only where the DNA matches it firmly. Clone size is given for some rows only: seen once, a few or many times, or a class if the clone is expanded.

D gene: .; clone size: .; J gene: TRBJ1-1; V gene: TRBV10-3; CDR3 protein: CATGTDHTEAFF; CDR3 DNA: TGTGCCACTGGGACTGACCACACTGAAGCTTTCTTT
D gene: TRBD2; clone size: .; J gene: TRBJ2-5; V gene: TRBV4-1; CDR3 protein: CASSQEPAGVYQETQYF; CDR3 DNA: TGCGCCAGCAGCCAAGAACCAGCGGGGGTATACCAAGAGACCCAGTACTTC
D gene: TRBD2; clone size: .; J gene: TRBJ2-2; V gene: TRBV4-3; CDR3 protein: CASSHTSGGANTGELFF; CDR3 DNA: TGCGCCAGCAGCCATACAAGCGGGGGGGCGAACACCGGGGAGCTGTTTTTT
D gene: TRBD1; clone size: .; J gene: TRBJ1-2; V gene: TRBV10-3; CDR3 protein: CAITPSDRENYGYTF; CDR3 DNA: TGTGCCATCACACCGTCGGACAGGGAGAACTATGGCTACACCTTC
D gene: .; clone size: .; J gene: TRBJ1-1; V gene: TRBV13; CDR3 protein: CASSLHRLLDTEAFF; CDR3 DNA: TGTGCCAGCAGCTTACACCGCCTTCTAGACACTGAAGCTTTCTTT
D gene: TRBD1; clone size: .; J gene: TRBJ2-7; V gene: TRBV5-1; CDR3 protein: CASSLGSGTGVYEQYF; CDR3 DNA: TGCGCCAGCAGCTTGGGGTCCGGGACAGGGGTCTACGAGCAGTACTTC
D gene: .; clone size: .; J gene: TRBJ2-5; V gene: TRBV6-6; CDR3 protein: CASRHPGRGETQYF; CDR3 DNA: TGTGCCAGCAGACATCCGGGCCGCGGGGAGACCCAGTACTTC
D gene: .; clone size: once; J gene: TRBJ2-7; V gene: TRBV20-1; CDR3 protein: CSAREVAEQYF; CDR3 DNA: TGCAGTGCTAGAGAGGTAGCCGAGCAGTACTTC
D gene: TRBD2; clone size: .; J gene: TRBJ2-7; V gene: TRBV5-4; CDR3 protein: CASSLGGGLAEQYF; CDR3 DNA: TGTGCCAGCAGCTTGGGGGGGGGACTAGCCGAGCAGTACTTC
D gene: .; clone size: .; J gene: TRBJ1-2; V gene: TRBV18; CDR3 protein: CASSPFLPRRVDYGYTF; CDR3 DNA: TGTGCCAGCTCACCATTCCTTCCGCGCAGGGTTGACTATGGCTACACCTTC
D gene: .; clone size: .; J gene: TRBJ2-2; V gene: TRBV9; CDR3 protein: CASSPFGLPNTGELFF; CDR3 DNA: TGTGCCAGCAGCCCATTTGGACTCCCGAACACCGGGGAGCTGTTTTTT
D gene: TRBD1; clone size: .; J gene: TRBJ1-1; V gene: TRBV28; CDR3 protein: CASSFVDRSMNTEAFF; CDR3 DNA: TGTGCCAGCAGTTTTGTGGACAGGAGCATGAACACTGAAGCTTTCTTT